Sequencing of this T cell receptor beta chain was carried out in a study of breast tumors, draining lymph nodes, adjacent tissues. Per germline, CDR1 DFQATT and CDR2 SNEGSKA (reference sequence). V was trimmed by 0 bases and J by 5 bases, leaving 10 bases between them. This CDR3 is built from 13 residues. Breast cancer patients provided tissue from their axillary draining lymph nodes. TCRdb analysed the multiplex PCR reads with MiXCR anew, one entry per CDR3 protein. The repertoire holds approximately 190,000 distinct CDR3 sequences, with approximately 33% as singletons. This clonotype has at least ten counts.

This receptor was taken from a female donor with breast cancer. Some clones in this sample may be carry-over from other donors' samples. This chain uses TRBV20-1 with TRBJ2-5; D is unresolved. The sample taken for sequencing was axillary lymph node tissue. Here the CDR3 reads CSARDPQVETQYF. The CDR3 nucleotides are TGCAGTGCTAGAGACCCTCAAGTGGAGACCCAGTACTTC.